This T cell receptor beta chain was identified during a study of CD8 T cells in ankylosing spondylitis. Study-level points and caveats: Disease-linked clones displayed a CD8+ phenotype and appeared relatively rarely in peripheral blood. Reportedly, matched ankylosing spondylitis synovial fluid was significantly enriched for disease-linked clones.

The germline V gene has CDR1 SGHTA and CDR2 FQGTGA. After removal of 0 bases from V and 6 bases from J, the junction contained 7 bases not matched to a gene. The CDR3 is made up of 16 amino acids. TCRdb ran MiXCR on the 5' RACE reads and lists one entry per CDR3 protein. Of approximately 260,000 distinct CDR3 sequences in the sample, over 8.5% were seen once. This clonotype showed up many times. Its antigen is unknown. This chain joins TRBV7-3 and TRBJ2-7; 11 bases fit TRBD2. This sequence originates from a male donor with ankylosing spondylitis or in good health (not recorded which). Material: blood, either unsorted or a sorted T cell fraction (not recorded which). CDR3 sequence: CASSLTGLAGGSEQYF. The CDR3 DNA reads TGTGCCAGCAGCTTAACGGGGCTAGCGGGAGGTTCCGAGCAGTACTTC.